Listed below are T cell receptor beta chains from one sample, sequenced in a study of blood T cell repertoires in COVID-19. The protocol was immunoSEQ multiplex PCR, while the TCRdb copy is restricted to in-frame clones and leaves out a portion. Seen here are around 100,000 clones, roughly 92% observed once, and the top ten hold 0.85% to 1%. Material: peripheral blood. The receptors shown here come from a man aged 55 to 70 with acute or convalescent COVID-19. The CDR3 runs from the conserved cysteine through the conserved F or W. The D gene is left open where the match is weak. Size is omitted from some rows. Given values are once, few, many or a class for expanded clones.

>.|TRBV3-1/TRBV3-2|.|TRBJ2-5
CASSQDLGGTQYF
TGTGCCAGCAGCCAAGATTTAGGCGGGACCCAGTACTTC
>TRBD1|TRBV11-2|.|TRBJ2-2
CASSITGGFTGELFF
TGTGCCAGCAGTATTACAGGGGGCTTCACCGGGGAGCTGTTTTTT
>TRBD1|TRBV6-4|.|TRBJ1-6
CASSYLSGTGGSPLHF
TGTGCCAGCAGTTACCTATCCGGGACAGGGGGTTCACCCCTCCACTTT
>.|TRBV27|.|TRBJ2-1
CASSLGQGSPGAYNEQFF
TGTGCCAGCAGTTTGGGGCAGGGTAGCCCGGGCGCCTACAATGAGCAGTTCTTC
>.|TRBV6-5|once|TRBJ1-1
CASTRQPKDTEAFF
TGTGCCAGCACTAGACAGCCCAAGGACACTGAAGCTTTCTTT
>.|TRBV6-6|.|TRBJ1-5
CASSNPGHLIMAQHF
TGTGCCAGCAGCAATCCGGGACACCTAATCATGGCCCAGCATTTT
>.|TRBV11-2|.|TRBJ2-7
CASSLGRNSYEQYF
TGTGCCAGCAGCTTGGGGAGAAACTCCTACGAGCAGTACTTC
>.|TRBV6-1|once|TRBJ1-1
CASSSHPNTEAFF
TGTGCCAGCAGTTCACACCCGAACACTGAAGCTTTCTTT
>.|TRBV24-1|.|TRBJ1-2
CATSDEANYGYTF
TGTGCCACCAGTGATGAGGCTAACTATGGCTACACCTTC
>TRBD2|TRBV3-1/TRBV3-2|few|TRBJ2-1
CASSQDSLAGDVEQFF
TGTGCCAGCAGCCAAGATAGTCTAGCGGGAGACGTTGAGCAGTTCTTC
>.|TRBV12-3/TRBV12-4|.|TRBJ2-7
CASSFIYEQYF
TGTGCCAGCAGTTTTATCTACGAGCAGTACTTC
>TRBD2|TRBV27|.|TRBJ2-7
CASNPGLAGEQYF
TGTGCCAGCAACCCGGGACTAGCGGGAGAGCAGTACTTC
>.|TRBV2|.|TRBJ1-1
CASSVHKNTEAFF
TGTGCCAGCAGTGTACACAAGAACACTGAAGCTTTCTTT
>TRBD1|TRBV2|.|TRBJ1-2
CASSNRGDNYGYTF
TGTGCCAGCAGCAACAGGGGGGATAACTATGGCTACACCTTC
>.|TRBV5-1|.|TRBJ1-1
CASSDVLKPGTEAFF
TGCGCCAGCAGCGACGTTCTAAAACCGGGGACTGAAGCTTTCTTT
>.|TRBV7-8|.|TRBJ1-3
CASSPLQGTGNTIYF
TGTGCCAGCAGCCCCCTACAGGGCACGGGAAACACCATATATTTT
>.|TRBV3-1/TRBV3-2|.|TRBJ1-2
CASSQWQAPNYGYTF
TGTGCCAGCAGCCAATGGCAGGCCCCTAACTATGGCTACACCTTC
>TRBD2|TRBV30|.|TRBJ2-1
CAWSVGASGRARRAYNEQFF
TGTGCCTGGAGTGTAGGGGCTAGCGGGAGGGCCCGCCGCGCCTACAATGAGCAGTTCTTC
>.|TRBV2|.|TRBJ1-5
CASSDRQDSNQPQHF
TGTGCCAGCAGTGACAGGCAGGATAGCAATCAGCCCCAGCATTTT
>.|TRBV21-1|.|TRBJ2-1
CASPIAGSSYNEQFF
TGTGCCAGCCCCATAGCGGGAAGCTCCTACAATGAGCAGTTCTTC
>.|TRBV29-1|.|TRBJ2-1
CSVEGQNYNEQFF
TGCAGCGTTGAAGGACAGAACTACAATGAGCAGTTCTTC
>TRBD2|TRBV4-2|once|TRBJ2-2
CASSRLAGGNTGELFF
TGTGCCAGCAGCCGTTTAGCGGGAGGGAACACCGGGGAGCTGTTTTTT
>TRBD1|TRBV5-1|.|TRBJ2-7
CASSRSGGAFYEQYF
TGCGCCAGCAGCCGATCAGGGGGTGCATTCTACGAGCAGTACTTC
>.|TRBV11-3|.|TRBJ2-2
CASRGQQTGELFF
TGTGCCAGCAGAGGACAGCAGACTGGGGAGCTGTTTTTT
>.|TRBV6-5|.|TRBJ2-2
CASRDTGYGELFF
TGTGCCAGCCGGGACACAGGATACGGGGAGCTGTTTTTT
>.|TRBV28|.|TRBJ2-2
CASSEGVGELFF
TGTGCCAGCAGCGAGGGGGTCGGGGAGCTGTTTTTT
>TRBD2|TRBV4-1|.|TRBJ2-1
CASSRHLSGGSYNEQFF
TGCGCCAGCAGCCGCCACCTTAGCGGGGGGTCCTACAATGAGCAGTTCTTC
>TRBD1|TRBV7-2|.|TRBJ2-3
CASSLTGARTDTQYF
TGTGCCAGCAGCTTGACAGGGGCCCGCACAGATACGCAGTATTTT
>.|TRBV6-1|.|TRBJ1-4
CASSEAPQRAGEKLFF
TGTGCCAGCAGTGAAGCGCCGCAAAGGGCGGGTGAAAAACTGTTTTTT
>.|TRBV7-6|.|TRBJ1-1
CASSLGPGRRSEAFF
TGTGCCAGCAGCTTAGGGCCAGGCCGACGGTCTGAAGCTTTCTTT
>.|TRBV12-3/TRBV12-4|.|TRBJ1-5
CASSLRWSQPQHF
TGTGCCAGCAGTTTACGGTGGTCACAGCCCCAGCATTTT
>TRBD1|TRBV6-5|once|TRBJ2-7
CASSRDRNSYEQYF
TGTGCCAGCAGTAGGGACAGGAACTCCTACGAGCAGTACTTC
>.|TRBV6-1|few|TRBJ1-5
CASSELLGGGNQPQHF
TGTGCCAGCAGTGAATTATTGGGAGGCGGGAATCAGCCCCAGCATTTT
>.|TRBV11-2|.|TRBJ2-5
CASSLRGASETSETQYF
TGTGCCAGCAGCTTACGTGGGGCCAGCGAGACGAGCGAGACCCAGTACTTC
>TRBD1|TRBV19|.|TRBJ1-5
CASLSRGKTQPQHF
TGTGCCAGTTTGAGCAGGGGGAAAACGCAGCCCCAGCATTTT
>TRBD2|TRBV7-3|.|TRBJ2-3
CASSRGLAGGTDTQYF
TGTGCCAGCAGCCGTGGACTAGCGGGAGGCACAGATACGCAGTATTTT
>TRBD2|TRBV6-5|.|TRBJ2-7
CASSFRGGSYEQYF
TGTGCCAGCAGTTTCCGCGGGGGCTCCTACGAGCAGTACTTC
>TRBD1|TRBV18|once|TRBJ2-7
CASSPDRASSYEQYF
TGTGCCAGCTCACCGGACAGGGCAAGCTCCTACGAGCAGTACTTC
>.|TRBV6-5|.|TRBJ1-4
CASSPGQSTNEKLFF
TGTGCCAGCAGTCCGGGACAATCAACTAATGAAAAACTGTTTTTT
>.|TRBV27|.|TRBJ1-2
CASSLNLASGGYTF
TGTGCCAGCAGTTTAAATTTAGCGAGCGGAGGCTACACCTTC
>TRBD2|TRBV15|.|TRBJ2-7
CATSRHQRGISYEQYF
TGTGCCACCAGCAGGCATCAGCGGGGGATCTCCTACGAGCAGTACTTC
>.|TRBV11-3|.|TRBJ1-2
CASSLQGDGYTF
TGTGCCAGCAGCTTACAAGGGGATGGCTACACCTTC
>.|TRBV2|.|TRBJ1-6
CASSDQGISNSPLHF
TGTGCCAGCAGTGACCAGGGGATAAGTAATTCACCCCTCCACTTT
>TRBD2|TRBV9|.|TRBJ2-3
CASSLSAGVADTQYF
TGTGCCAGCAGCCTTTCAGCGGGAGTGGCAGATACGCAGTATTTT
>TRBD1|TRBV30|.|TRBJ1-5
CAWSRDRDQPQHF
TGTGCCTGGAGTCGGGACAGAGATCAGCCCCAGCATTTT
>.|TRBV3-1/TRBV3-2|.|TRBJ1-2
CASSQDPSNYGYTF
TGTGCCAGCAGCCAAGACCCATCTAACTATGGCTACACCTTC
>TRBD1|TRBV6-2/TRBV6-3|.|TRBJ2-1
CASSAPGQGNNEQFF
TGTGCCAGCAGTGCCCCGGGACAGGGAAACAATGAGCAGTTCTTC
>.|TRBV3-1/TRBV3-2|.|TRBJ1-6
CASSQLNHEGSPLHF
TGTGCCAGCAGCCAATTAAACCATGAGGGTTCACCCCTCCACTTT